This T cell receptor (beta chain) was documented in a study of ipilimumab plus nivolumab after autologous stem cell transplantation. Whole-study context: Typical patient got 5 ipilimumab doses and about eight nivolumab doses (median).

The table lists this clone with a few counts. V was clipped by 6 bases and J by 5 bases, with 13 bases between them. This CDR3 region has 14 residues. Germline CDR1 is MNHNS and CDR2 is SASEGT. The data were produced by immunoSEQ multiplex PCR, yet TCRdb's version contains in-frame clones alone and is incomplete. This sample carries about 20,000 clones, around four fifths of them seen once, and the ten largest clones take roughly 20%. Patients got ipilimumab 1 mg/kg beginning 14 to 28 days post-transplant. The genes are TRBV6-1 and TRBJ2-2; D might be TRBD1 (6 bases). The sequenced sample was PBMCs, obtained in a trial of ipilimumab plus nivolumab as post-transplant consolidation. The sequence derives from a male donor with diffuse large B-cell lymphoma. CDR3 in DNA: TGTGCCAGCAGATGGGACACCTTAACCGGGGAGCTGTTTTTT. Protein product: CASRWDTLTGELFF.